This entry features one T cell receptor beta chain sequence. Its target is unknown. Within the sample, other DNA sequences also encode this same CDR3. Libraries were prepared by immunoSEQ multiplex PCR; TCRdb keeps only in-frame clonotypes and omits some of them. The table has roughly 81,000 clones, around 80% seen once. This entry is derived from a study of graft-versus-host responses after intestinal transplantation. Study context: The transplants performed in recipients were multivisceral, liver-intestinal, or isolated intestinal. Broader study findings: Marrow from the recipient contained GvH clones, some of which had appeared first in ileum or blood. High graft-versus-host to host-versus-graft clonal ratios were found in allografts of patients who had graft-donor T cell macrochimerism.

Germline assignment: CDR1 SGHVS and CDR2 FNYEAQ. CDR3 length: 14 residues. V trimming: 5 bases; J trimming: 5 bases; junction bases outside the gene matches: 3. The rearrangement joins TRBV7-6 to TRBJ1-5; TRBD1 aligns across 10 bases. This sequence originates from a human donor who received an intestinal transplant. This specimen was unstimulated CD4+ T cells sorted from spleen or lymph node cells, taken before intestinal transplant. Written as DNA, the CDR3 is TGTGCCAGCAGCCCTGGGACAGGGGATCAGCCCCAGCATTTT. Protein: CASSPGTGDQPQHF.